This TCR beta chain was sequenced for a study of TET2 disruption in CD19-targeted CAR T cells (dated by TCRdb to the late 2010s). Concerning the study at large: The number of samples was determined by the original clinical trial design and by which samples were available, and no additional inclusion criteria were applied. Broader findings and caveats from the paper: Conclusions about the CAR T cells of the patient were based on extensive analysis of a single subject.

According to the study, the label for this sample's treatment or condition signals: autologous CTL019 cells: CD19 CAR with 4-1BB and CD3 zeta domains. TCR zeta and 4-1BB costimulatory signaling domains were incorporated into the CD19 CAR. T cells for CTL019 manufacturing were collected from peripheral blood by means of leukapheresis. The DNeasy Blood and Tissue Kit was used to extract genomic DNA from pre-infusion T cells, peripheral blood, or sorted post-infusion T cells. TCR beta chain deep sequencing was performed with the immunoSEQ assay. On the study's bioinformatics: Only productive TCR beta rearrangements were used to compute clonotype frequencies. Drawn from immuneACCESS, this table holds only the in-frame rearrangements with V and J called that TCRdb kept. Clones are partly lost; checked studies trace under half to an unresolved V gene and leave the rest unexplained. V and J calls and clone size are those listed in that table; D and trimming were worked out from the DNA. The table held for this sample gives about 26,000 clones. 1.9% of the sample belongs to the ten largest clones.

Turning to this clone: This receptor's antigen is unknown. Its ends do not fully match the called genes, so a read error is possible. The sequence runs out 3 residues before the end of the CDR3; the remainder is reconstructed from the germline J gene. The same CDR3 is also encoded by other DNA sequences in this sample.

The CDR3 sequence holds 15 residues, the cysteine and phenylalanine included. Of the CDR3's DNA, 36 bases were read; they are in frame from base 1. Taken from the germline V gene (reference sequence), the CDR1 and CDR2 loops are DFQATT and SNEGSKA. This clonotype originated in a man in his 70s with chronic lymphocytic leukemia. The material sequenced was CD8- CAR+ T cells sorted from cultured blood T cells, taken for CD19 CAR T cell therapy. The cell subset or site tag for this specimen amounts to: CD8-negative CAR-positive T cells from the infusion product. This sequence uses TRBV20-1 and TRBJ1-3; TRBD1 is a weak D gene call, 5 bases matching. The sequenced CDR3 bases are TGCAGTGCTAGAGGGGGGGAAATCTCTGGAAACACT. It codes for CSARGGEISGNT. The entire CDR3 protein reads CSARGGEISGNTIYF.